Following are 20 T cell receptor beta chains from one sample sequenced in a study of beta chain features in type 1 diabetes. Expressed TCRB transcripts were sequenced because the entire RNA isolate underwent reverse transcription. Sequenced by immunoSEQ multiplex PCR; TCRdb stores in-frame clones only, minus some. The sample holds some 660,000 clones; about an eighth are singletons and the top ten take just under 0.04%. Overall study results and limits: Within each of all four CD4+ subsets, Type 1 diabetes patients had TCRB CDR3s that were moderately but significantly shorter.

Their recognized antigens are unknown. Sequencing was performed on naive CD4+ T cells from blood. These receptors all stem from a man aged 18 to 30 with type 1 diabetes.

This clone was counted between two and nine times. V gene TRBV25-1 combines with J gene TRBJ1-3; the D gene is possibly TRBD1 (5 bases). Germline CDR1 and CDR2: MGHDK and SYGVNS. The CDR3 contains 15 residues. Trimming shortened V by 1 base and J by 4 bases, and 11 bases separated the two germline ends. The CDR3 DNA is TGTGCCAGCAGTGAATTGAGGGGACCGGGAAACACCATATATTTT. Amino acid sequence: CASSELRGPGNTIYF.

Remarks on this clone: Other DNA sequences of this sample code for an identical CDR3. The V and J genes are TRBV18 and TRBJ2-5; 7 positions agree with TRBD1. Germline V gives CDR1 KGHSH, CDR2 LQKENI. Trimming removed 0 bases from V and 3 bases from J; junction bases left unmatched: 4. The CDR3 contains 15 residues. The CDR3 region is CASSPPGTVKETQYF. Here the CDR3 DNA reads TGTGCCAGCTCACCACCGGGGACAGTGAAAGAGACCCAGTACTTC.

CDR3 nucleotides: TGCAGCGTTGAGGTGGCGGGGGCTGGGGAGCTGTTTTTT. It is translated as CSVEVAGAGELFF. The chain combines TRBV29-1 with TRBJ2-2; perhaps TRBD2 as D (7 bases). The CDR3 consists of 13 residues. Trimming shortened V by 3 bases and J by 8 bases, and 13 bases separated the two germline ends. Germline-derived CDR1 and CDR2 are SQVTM and ANQGSEA.

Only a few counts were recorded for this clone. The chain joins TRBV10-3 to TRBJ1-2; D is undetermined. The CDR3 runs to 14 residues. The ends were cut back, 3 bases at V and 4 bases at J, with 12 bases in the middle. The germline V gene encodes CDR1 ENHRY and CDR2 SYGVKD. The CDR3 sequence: CAISEARIGYGYTF. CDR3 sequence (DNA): TGTGCCATCAGTGAAGCAAGGATCGGCTATGGCTACACCTTC.

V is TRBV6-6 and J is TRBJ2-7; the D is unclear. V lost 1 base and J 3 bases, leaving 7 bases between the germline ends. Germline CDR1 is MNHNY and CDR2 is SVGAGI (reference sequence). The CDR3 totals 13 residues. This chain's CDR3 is CASSYLLGYEQYF. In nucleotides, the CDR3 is TGTGCCAGCAGTTACTTGCTCGGCTACGAGCAGTACTTC.

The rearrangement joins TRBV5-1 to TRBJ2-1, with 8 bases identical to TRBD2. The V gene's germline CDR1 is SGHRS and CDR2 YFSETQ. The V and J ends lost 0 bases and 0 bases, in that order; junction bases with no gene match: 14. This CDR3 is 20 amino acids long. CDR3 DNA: TGCGCCAGCAGCTTGGTGCTGGGGACGGGGCGGGAGGCCTCCTACAATGAGCAGTTCTTC. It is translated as CASSLVLGTGREASYNEQFF.

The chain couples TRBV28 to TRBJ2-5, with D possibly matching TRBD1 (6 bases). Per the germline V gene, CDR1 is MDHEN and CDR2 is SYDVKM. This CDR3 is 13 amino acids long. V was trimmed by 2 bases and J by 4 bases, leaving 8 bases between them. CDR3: CASSLQGPETQYF. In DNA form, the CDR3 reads TGTGCCAGCAGTTTACAGGGGCCAGAGACCCAGTACTTC.

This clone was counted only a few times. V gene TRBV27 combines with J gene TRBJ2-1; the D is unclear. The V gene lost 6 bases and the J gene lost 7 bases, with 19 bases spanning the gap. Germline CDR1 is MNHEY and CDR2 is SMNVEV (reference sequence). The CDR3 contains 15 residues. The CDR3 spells CASSSPTRGLNEQFF. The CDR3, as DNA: TGTGCCAGCAGCTCCCCAACCCGAGGCCTTAATGAGCAGTTCTTC.

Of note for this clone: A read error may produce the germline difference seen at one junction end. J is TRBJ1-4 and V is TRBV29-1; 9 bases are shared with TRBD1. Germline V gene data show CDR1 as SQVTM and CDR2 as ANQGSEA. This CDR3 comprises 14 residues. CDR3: CGVALTGGREKLFF. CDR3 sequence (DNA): TGCGGCGTGGCATTGACAGGGGGACGTGAAAAACTGTTTTTT. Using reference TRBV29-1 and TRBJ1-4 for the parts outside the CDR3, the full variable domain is SAVISQKPSRDICQRGTSLTIQCQVDSQVTMMFWYRQQPGQSLTLIATANQGSEATYESGFVIDKFPISRPNLTFSTLTVSNMSPEDSSIYLCGVALTGGREKLFFGSGTQLSVL.

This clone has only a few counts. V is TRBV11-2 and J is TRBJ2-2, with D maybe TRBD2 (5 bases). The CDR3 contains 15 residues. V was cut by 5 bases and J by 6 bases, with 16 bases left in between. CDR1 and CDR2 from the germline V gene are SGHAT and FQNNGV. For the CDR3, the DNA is TGTGCCAGCAGCCCCCCTGAGGGCCTAGCCGGGGAGCTGTTTTTT. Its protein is CASSPPEGLAGELFF.

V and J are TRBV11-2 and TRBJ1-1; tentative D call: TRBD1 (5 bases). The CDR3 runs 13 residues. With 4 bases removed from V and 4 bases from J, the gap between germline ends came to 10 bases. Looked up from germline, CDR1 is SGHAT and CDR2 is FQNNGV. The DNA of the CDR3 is TGTGCCAGCAGCTCCGGGGGTTTCACTGAAGCTTTCTTT. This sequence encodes CASSSGGFTEAFF.

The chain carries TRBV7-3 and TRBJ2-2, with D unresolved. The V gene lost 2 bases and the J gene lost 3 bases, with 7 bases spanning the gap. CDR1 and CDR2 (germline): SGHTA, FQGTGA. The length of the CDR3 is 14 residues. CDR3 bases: TGTGCCAGCAGCTTAGGGCCAGACACCGGGGAGCTGTTTTTT. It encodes CASSLGPDTGELFF.

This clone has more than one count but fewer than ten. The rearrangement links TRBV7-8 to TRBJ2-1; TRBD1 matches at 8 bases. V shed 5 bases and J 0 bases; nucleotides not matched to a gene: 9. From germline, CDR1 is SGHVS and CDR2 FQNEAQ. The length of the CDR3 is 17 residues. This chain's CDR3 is CASSPRTGSFSYNEQFF. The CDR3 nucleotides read TGTGCCAGCAGCCCAAGGACAGGGTCCTTCTCCTACAATGAGCAGTTCTTC.

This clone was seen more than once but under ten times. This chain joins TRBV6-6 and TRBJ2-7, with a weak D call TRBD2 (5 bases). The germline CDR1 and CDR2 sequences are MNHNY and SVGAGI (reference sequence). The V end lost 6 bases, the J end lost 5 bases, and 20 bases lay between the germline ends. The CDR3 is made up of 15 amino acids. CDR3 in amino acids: CASSLALAAGNEQYF. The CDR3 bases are TGTGCCAGCAGCTTAGCCCTAGCTGCAGGAAACGAGCAGTACTTC.

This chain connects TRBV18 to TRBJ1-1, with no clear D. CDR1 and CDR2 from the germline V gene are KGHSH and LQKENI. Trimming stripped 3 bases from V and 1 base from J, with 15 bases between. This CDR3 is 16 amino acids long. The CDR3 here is CASSPLGTEGNTEAFF. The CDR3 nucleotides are TGTGCCAGCTCACCGCTCGGCACTGAAGGGAACACTGAAGCTTTCTTT.

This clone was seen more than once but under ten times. The DNA of the CDR3 is TGTGCCAGCAGCCCGGGACAGGGACAAGAGACCCAGTACTTC. It specifies CASSPGQGQETQYF. This rearrangement joins TRBV9 to TRBJ2-5; the match to TRBD1 covers 9 bases. V shed 4 bases and J 2 bases; nucleotides not matched to a gene: 3. The V gene's germline CDR1 is SGDLS and CDR2 YYNGEE. The CDR3 runs 14 residues.

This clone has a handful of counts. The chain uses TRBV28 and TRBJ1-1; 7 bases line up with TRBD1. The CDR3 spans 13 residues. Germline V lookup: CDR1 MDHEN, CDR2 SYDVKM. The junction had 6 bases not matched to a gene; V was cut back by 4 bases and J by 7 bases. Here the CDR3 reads CASSYIRDSEAFF. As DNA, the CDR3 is TGTGCCAGCAGTTATATCCGGGACAGTGAAGCTTTCTTT.

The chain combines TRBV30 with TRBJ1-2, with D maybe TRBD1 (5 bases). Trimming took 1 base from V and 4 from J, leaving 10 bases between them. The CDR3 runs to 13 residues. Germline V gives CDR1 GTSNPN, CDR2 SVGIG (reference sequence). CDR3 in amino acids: CAWSGQNFYGYTF. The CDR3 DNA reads TGTGCCTGGAGTGGACAGAACTTCTATGGCTACACCTTC.

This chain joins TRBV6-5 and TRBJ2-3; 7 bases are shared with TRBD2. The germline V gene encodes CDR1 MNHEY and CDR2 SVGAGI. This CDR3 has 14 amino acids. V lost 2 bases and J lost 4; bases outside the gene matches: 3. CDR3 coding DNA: TGTGCCAGCAGTTACGGGGAGGGTTCAGATACGCAGTATTTT. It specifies CASSYGEGSDTQYF.

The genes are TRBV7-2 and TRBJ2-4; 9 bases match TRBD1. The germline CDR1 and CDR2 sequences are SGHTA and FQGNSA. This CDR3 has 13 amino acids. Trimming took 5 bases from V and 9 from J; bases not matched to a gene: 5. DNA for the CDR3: TGTGCCAGCAGCACGACAGGGGGGGTCATTCAGTACTTC. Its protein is CASSTTGGVIQYF.